This is a list of T cell receptor beta chains from one sample in a study of cytomegalovirus exposure and HLA in healthy donors. The table came from immunoSEQ multiplex PCR; TCRdb's copy has only in-frame clones and leaves some out. The data show some 120,000 clones, approximately 70% seen once. Sample: PBMCs. Receptor source: a woman aged 40 to 55 in good health and CMV-seropositive. The CDR3 runs from the conserved cysteine through the conserved F or W. D genes are given only for firm matches. Clone size, where shown, is once, few, many, or a class for clones that have expanded.

clone_size: NA
cdr3_length: 11
j_call: TRBJ2-3
v_call: TRBV30
d_call: NA
cdr3_nt: TGTGCCTGGGCTCAGCGGAATACGCAGTATTTT
cdr3_aa: CAWAQRNTQYF

clone_size: NA
cdr3_length: 16
j_call: TRBJ1-2
v_call: TRBV5-1
d_call: NA
cdr3_nt: TGCGCCAGCAGCTTGGTGGACACCCATTCCCTCGATGGCTACACCTTC
cdr3_aa: CASSLVDTHSLDGYTF

clone_size: NA
cdr3_length: 14
j_call: TRBJ2-3
v_call: TRBV2
d_call: TRBD1
cdr3_nt: TGTGCCAGCATCCGGGACAGGGCTTCAGATACGCAGTATTTT
cdr3_aa: CASIRDRASDTQYF

clone_size: NA
cdr3_length: 15
j_call: TRBJ2-1
v_call: TRBV7-9
d_call: TRBD2
cdr3_nt: TGTGCCAGCAGCTTCACTAGCGGGACCTACAATGAGCAGTTCTTC
cdr3_aa: CASSFTSGTYNEQFF

clone_size: NA
cdr3_length: 13
j_call: TRBJ2-5
v_call: TRBV10-3
d_call: TRBD2
cdr3_nt: TGTGCCATCAGTCCAGCGGGGAGGGAGACCCAGTACTTC
cdr3_aa: CAISPAGRETQYF

clone_size: NA
cdr3_length: 15
j_call: TRBJ2-6
v_call: TRBV28
d_call: NA
cdr3_nt: TGTGCCAGCAGTCTATCCTTTTCTGGGGCCAACGTCCTGACTTTC
cdr3_aa: CASSLSFSGANVLTF

clone_size: NA
cdr3_length: 16
j_call: TRBJ2-5
v_call: TRBV2
d_call: NA
cdr3_nt: TGTGCCAGCAGTGATGATGTTAGCGGCAACCAAGAGACCCAGTACTTC
cdr3_aa: CASSDDVSGNQETQYF

clone_size: NA
cdr3_length: 16
j_call: TRBJ2-6
v_call: TRBV15
d_call: NA
cdr3_nt: TGTGCCACCAGCAGAGATGACGGGTCTGGGGCCAACGTCCTGACTTTC
cdr3_aa: CATSRDDGSGANVLTF

clone_size: few
cdr3_length: 15
j_call: TRBJ2-5
v_call: TRBV9
d_call: NA
cdr3_nt: TGTGCCAGCAGTGACAGGACAGAGAGCCAAGAGACCCAGTACTTC
cdr3_aa: CASSDRTESQETQYF

clone_size: once
cdr3_length: 13
j_call: TRBJ2-5
v_call: TRBV29-1
d_call: NA
cdr3_nt: TGCAGCGTTGCCTGGGGCGTTGAAGAGACCCAGTACTTC
cdr3_aa: CSVAWGVEETQYF

clone_size: NA
cdr3_length: 15
j_call: TRBJ2-7
v_call: TRBV28
d_call: NA
cdr3_nt: TGTGCCAGCAGTTTCGACCAGGGTACTTTCTACGAGCAGTACTTC
cdr3_aa: CASSFDQGTFYEQYF

clone_size: few
cdr3_length: 14
j_call: TRBJ1-1
v_call: TRBV30
d_call: TRBD1
cdr3_nt: TGTGCCTGGACCCAACAGGGGAGAGGAACTGAAGCTTTCTTT
cdr3_aa: CAWTQQGRGTEAFF

clone_size: NA
cdr3_length: 15
j_call: TRBJ2-3
v_call: TRBV6-1
d_call: NA
cdr3_nt: TGTGCCAGCAGGGCAGGGGTGGCCGGCACAGATACGCAGTATTTT
cdr3_aa: CASRAGVAGTDTQYF

clone_size: NA
cdr3_length: 13
j_call: TRBJ2-2
v_call: TRBV6-1
d_call: NA
cdr3_nt: TGTGCCAGCAGCAGGGCTAATACCGGGGAGCTGTTTTTT
cdr3_aa: CASSRANTGELFF

clone_size: NA
cdr3_length: 15
j_call: TRBJ1-4
v_call: TRBV6-5
d_call: NA
cdr3_nt: TGTGCCACCTCGAAGAGGGCGGAAACTAATGAAAAACTGTTTTTT
cdr3_aa: CATSKRAETNEKLFF

clone_size: few
cdr3_length: 16
j_call: TRBJ2-3
v_call: TRBV4-3
d_call: NA
cdr3_nt: TGCGCCAGCAGCCCAAATTCCGGCCAGGGCACAGATACGCAGTATTTT
cdr3_aa: CASSPNSGQGTDTQYF

clone_size: NA
cdr3_length: 16
j_call: TRBJ2-7
v_call: TRBV28
d_call: TRBD2
cdr3_nt: TGTGCCAGCAGTTCCGCCATAGGCGGGAGGGCCAGCGAGCAGTACTTC
cdr3_aa: CASSSAIGGRASEQYF

clone_size: once
cdr3_length: 14
j_call: TRBJ2-5
v_call: TRBV5-6
d_call: TRBD1
cdr3_nt: TGTGCCAGCAGCTTGAGGACAGGGTGGGAGACCCAGTACTTC
cdr3_aa: CASSLRTGWETQYF

clone_size: NA
cdr3_length: 17
j_call: TRBJ2-5
v_call: TRBV11-3
d_call: TRBD2
cdr3_nt: TGTGCCAGCAGCCCCGGCGGACTAGCGACGGCCCAAGAGACCCAGTACTTC
cdr3_aa: CASSPGGLATAQETQYF

clone_size: few
cdr3_length: 16
j_call: TRBJ2-1
v_call: TRBV7-5
d_call: NA
cdr3_nt: TGTGTCAGAAGCCTGCCCGATAGCGGGACTAACAATGAGCAGTTCTTC
cdr3_aa: CVRSLPDSGTNNEQFF

clone_size: NA
cdr3_length: 14
j_call: TRBJ1-4
v_call: TRBV28
d_call: NA
cdr3_nt: TGTGCCAGCAGTCCTGGGGGGGATAATGAAAAACTGTTTTTT
cdr3_aa: CASSPGGDNEKLFF

clone_size: NA
cdr3_length: 13
j_call: TRBJ1-5
v_call: TRBV19
d_call: NA
cdr3_nt: TGTGCCAGTAGTATAGGCGTCCTTCAGCCCCAGCATTTT
cdr3_aa: CASSIGVLQPQHF

clone_size: NA
cdr3_length: 16
j_call: TRBJ2-1
v_call: TRBV28
d_call: NA
cdr3_nt: TGTGCCAGCAGTTCATACAGGGAACTGATGGGCAATGAGCAGTTCTTC
cdr3_aa: CASSSYRELMGNEQFF

clone_size: NA
cdr3_length: 15
j_call: TRBJ1-3
v_call: TRBV19
d_call: TRBD1
cdr3_nt: TGTGCCAGTAGTTCCGACAGGGACTCTGGAAACACCATATATTTT
cdr3_aa: CASSSDRDSGNTIYF

clone_size: NA
cdr3_length: 13
j_call: TRBJ2-3
v_call: TRBV9
d_call: NA
cdr3_nt: TGTGCCAGCAGCGTACCCGGCACAGATACGCAGTATTTT
cdr3_aa: CASSVPGTDTQYF

clone_size: NA
cdr3_length: 16
j_call: TRBJ2-7
v_call: TRBV23-1
d_call: TRBD2
cdr3_nt: TGCGCCAGCAGTCAAGGTACTAGCGGGAGATGGTACGAGCAGTACTTC
cdr3_aa: CASSQGTSGRWYEQYF

clone_size: NA
cdr3_length: 12
j_call: TRBJ1-1
v_call: TRBV9
d_call: NA
cdr3_nt: TGTGCCAGCAGTGCGTACAACACTGAAGCTTTCTTT
cdr3_aa: CASSAYNTEAFF

clone_size: once
cdr3_length: 15
j_call: TRBJ1-5
v_call: TRBV2
d_call: NA
cdr3_nt: TGTGCCAGCAGTGAAGGGACAGTACCGGGTCAGCCCCAGCATTTT
cdr3_aa: CASSEGTVPGQPQHF

clone_size: once
cdr3_length: 16
j_call: TRBJ2-1
v_call: TRBV5-5
d_call: TRBD2
cdr3_nt: TGTGCCAGCAGCTTGGCCGATAGCGGGTATTACAATGAGCAGTTCTTC
cdr3_aa: CASSLADSGYYNEQFF

clone_size: few
cdr3_length: 12
j_call: TRBJ1-1
v_call: TRBV30
d_call: NA
cdr3_nt: TGTGCCTGGAGTGTCCGGGGTACTGAAGCTTTCTTT
cdr3_aa: CAWSVRGTEAFF

clone_size: NA
cdr3_length: 18
j_call: TRBJ2-4
v_call: TRBV6-4
d_call: NA
cdr3_nt: TGTGCCAGCAGAACCATAGGGGCGACAGAGAATGCCAAAAACATTCAGTACTTC
cdr3_aa: CASRTIGATENAKNIQYF

clone_size: NA
cdr3_length: 16
j_call: TRBJ2-7
v_call: TRBV10-2
d_call: NA
cdr3_nt: TGCGCCAGCAGTGCCTATGCTCGGGTCGCCCAAAACGAGCAGTACTTC
cdr3_aa: CASSAYARVAQNEQYF

clone_size: NA
cdr3_length: 17
j_call: TRBJ2-7
v_call: TRBV9
d_call: TRBD2
cdr3_nt: TGTGCCAGCAGCGTAGAGGCCCGGGTTAGCGGGAGTGGCGAGCAGTACTTC
cdr3_aa: CASSVEARVSGSGEQYF

clone_size: NA
cdr3_length: 14
j_call: TRBJ1-5
v_call: TRBV30
d_call: NA
cdr3_nt: TGTGCCTGGAGTGATACAGATAGCAATCAGCCCCAGCATTTT
cdr3_aa: CAWSDTDSNQPQHF

clone_size: NA
cdr3_length: 16
j_call: TRBJ2-1
v_call: TRBV7-9
d_call: NA
cdr3_nt: TGTGCCAGCAGCCCGGGACCGGGGCTGGCGGGAAATGAGCAGTTCTTC
cdr3_aa: CASSPGPGLAGNEQFF

clone_size: NA
cdr3_length: 14
j_call: TRBJ1-3
v_call: TRBV7-2
d_call: NA
cdr3_nt: TGTGCCAGCAGCTTAGCGGCGGAGGGAAACACCATATATTTT
cdr3_aa: CASSLAAEGNTIYF

clone_size: NA
cdr3_length: 15
j_call: TRBJ2-5
v_call: TRBV28
d_call: TRBD1
cdr3_nt: TGTGCCAACTCCCCCGGACAGGACCTCTGGGGGACCCAGTACTTC
cdr3_aa: CANSPGQDLWGTQYF

clone_size: few
cdr3_length: 15
j_call: TRBJ2-1
v_call: TRBV28
d_call: TRBD2
cdr3_nt: TGTGCCAGCAGTATCGTAGCGGGATTGGGTAATGAGCAGTTCTTC
cdr3_aa: CASSIVAGLGNEQFF

clone_size: few
cdr3_length: 15
j_call: TRBJ1-5
v_call: TRBV7-2
d_call: TRBD1
cdr3_nt: TGTGCCAGCAGCTCTGAGGGGGCTAGCAATCAGCCCCAGCATTTT
cdr3_aa: CASSSEGASNQPQHF

clone_size: NA
cdr3_length: 14
j_call: TRBJ1-2
v_call: TRBV28
d_call: TRBD1
cdr3_nt: TGTGCCAGCAGCTTACAGGGGTTGGCGCATGGCTACACCTTC
cdr3_aa: CASSLQGLAHGYTF

clone_size: NA
cdr3_length: 14
j_call: TRBJ1-5
v_call: TRBV18
d_call: TRBD1
cdr3_nt: TGTGCCAGCTCACCCTTTGACAGGGGGCAGCCCCAGCATTTT
cdr3_aa: CASSPFDRGQPQHF

clone_size: few
cdr3_length: 19
j_call: TRBJ1-4
v_call: TRBV28
d_call: TRBD1
cdr3_nt: TGTGCCAGCAGTTTACCTTCCGGGACAGGGGGAGGGGGTAATGAAAAACTGTTTTTT
cdr3_aa: CASSLPSGTGGGGNEKLFF

clone_size: NA
cdr3_length: 15
j_call: TRBJ1-2
v_call: TRBV2
d_call: TRBD1
cdr3_nt: TGTGCCAGCAGTGAATACGGGACAGGGGGCTCAGTCTACACCTTC
cdr3_aa: CASSEYGTGGSVYTF

clone_size: few
cdr3_length: 14
j_call: TRBJ1-3
v_call: TRBV7-2
d_call: NA
cdr3_nt: TGTGCCAGCAGCCGGGGGACGGAGGTACACACCATATATTTT
cdr3_aa: CASSRGTEVHTIYF

clone_size: NA
cdr3_length: 15
j_call: TRBJ1-5
v_call: TRBV7-2
d_call: TRBD1
cdr3_nt: TGTGCCAGCAGCTTGACAGGGACTTACAATCAGCCCCAGCATTTT
cdr3_aa: CASSLTGTYNQPQHF

clone_size: few
cdr3_length: 14
j_call: TRBJ2-5
v_call: TRBV6-6
d_call: TRBD1
cdr3_nt: TGTGCCAGCAGTCGAAGACAGGGTCGGGAGACCCAGTACTTC
cdr3_aa: CASSRRQGRETQYF

clone_size: NA
cdr3_length: 13
j_call: TRBJ2-3
v_call: TRBV7-3
d_call: NA
cdr3_nt: TGTGCCAGCAGCTTAGGGAGGACAGATACGCAGTATTTT
cdr3_aa: CASSLGRTDTQYF

clone_size: NA
cdr3_length: 14
j_call: TRBJ2-5
v_call: TRBV5-4
d_call: NA
cdr3_nt: TGTGCCAGCAGCTTGGTTGGCCAACCGGGGACCCAGTACTTC
cdr3_aa: CASSLVGQPGTQYF

clone_size: few
cdr3_length: 13
j_call: TRBJ2-1
v_call: TRBV6-1
d_call: NA
cdr3_nt: TGTGCCAGTTCCTCGTACAGTTACAATGAGCAGTTCTTC
cdr3_aa: CASSSYSYNEQFF

clone_size: few
cdr3_length: 15
j_call: TRBJ2-3
v_call: TRBV5-1
d_call: NA
cdr3_nt: TGCGCCAGCAGCTTGGATCTGGGAGTCTCAGATACGCAGTATTTT
cdr3_aa: CASSLDLGVSDTQYF

clone_size: NA
cdr3_length: 17
j_call: TRBJ2-1
v_call: TRBV19
d_call: NA
cdr3_nt: TGTGCCAGTAGTCCCATACCCCGCAGAAGCTCCTACAATGAGCAGTTCTTC
cdr3_aa: CASSPIPRRSSYNEQFF

clone_size: NA
cdr3_length: 15
j_call: TRBJ2-7
v_call: TRBV11-1
d_call: NA
cdr3_nt: TGTGCCAGCAGCTTAGGTCTAGCGAACTCCTACGAGCAGTACTTC
cdr3_aa: CASSLGLANSYEQYF

clone_size: NA
cdr3_length: 14
j_call: TRBJ2-2
v_call: TRBV29-1
d_call: NA
cdr3_nt: TGCAGCGTTGAAGATGGGCGACGGACCGGGGAGCTGTTTTTT
cdr3_aa: CSVEDGRRTGELFF

clone_size: NA
cdr3_length: 15
j_call: TRBJ1-5
v_call: TRBV2
d_call: TRBD1
cdr3_nt: TGTGCCAGCAGCGAAGTACAGGGGGATGATCAGCCCCAGCATTTT
cdr3_aa: CASSEVQGDDQPQHF

clone_size: NA
cdr3_length: 17
j_call: TRBJ2-1
v_call: TRBV5-6
d_call: TRBD2
cdr3_nt: TGTGCCAGCAGCACTGGCCTAGCGGGGAGCTCCTACAATGAGCAGTTCTTC
cdr3_aa: CASSTGLAGSSYNEQFF

clone_size: NA
cdr3_length: 13
j_call: TRBJ2-1
v_call: TRBV28
d_call: NA
cdr3_nt: TGTGCCAGCAGTTCAAACAGGGTTGTCGAGCAGTTCTTC
cdr3_aa: CASSSNRVVEQFF

clone_size: NA
cdr3_length: 15
j_call: TRBJ2-7
v_call: TRBV7-9
d_call: TRBD1
cdr3_nt: TGTGCCAGCAGCGCCTATAGGGACAGCTCCTACGAGCAGTACTTC
cdr3_aa: CASSAYRDSSYEQYF

clone_size: NA
cdr3_length: 15
j_call: TRBJ2-7
v_call: TRBV19
d_call: TRBD2
cdr3_nt: TGTGCCAGTAGTATAAGAACTAGCGGGAGCTACGAGCAGTACTTC
cdr3_aa: CASSIRTSGSYEQYF

clone_size: few
cdr3_length: 16
j_call: TRBJ1-5
v_call: TRBV5-6
d_call: NA
cdr3_nt: TGTGCCAGCAGCCCCCGAGAGGACAGATACAATCAGCCCCAGCATTTT
cdr3_aa: CASSPREDRYNQPQHF

clone_size: NA
cdr3_length: 15
j_call: TRBJ2-5
v_call: TRBV5-1
d_call: NA
cdr3_nt: TGCGCCAGCAGCTTGGCTATCCCAGGGGAAGAGACCCAGTACTTC
cdr3_aa: CASSLAIPGEETQYF